A single sample gave rise to the 32 T cell receptor beta chains below, sequenced in a study of blood T cell repertoires in COVID-19. Assay: immunoSEQ multiplex PCR; the TCRdb copy retains only in-frame clones and omits some. The sample carries around 42,000 clones, around 91% recorded once. Sequenced sample: peripheral blood. All receptors derive from a man aged 45 to 65 with active COVID-19.

The rearrangement uses TRBV4-2 and TRBJ2-3, with 7 bases aligning to TRBD2. Looked up from germline, CDR1 is LGHNA and CDR2 is YNFKEQ. The CDR3 is made up of 15 amino acids. J was trimmed by 5 bases and V by 0 bases; bases with no gene match: 5. The CDR3 loop is CASSQDRLAGDTQYF. The DNA for the CDR3 is TGTGCCAGCAGCCAAGATCGACTAGCTGGAGATACGCAGTATTTT.

The sample holds one count of this clone. This chain links TRBV5-1 with TRBJ2-7, with 7 bases lining up with TRBD1. The CDR3 consists of 13 residues. Germline assignment: CDR1 SGHRS and CDR2 YFSETQ. The V and J ends lost 4 bases and 4 bases, in that order; junction bases with no gene match: 5. The CDR3 DNA sequence: TGCGCCAGCAGCATAGGACAGGTTTACGAGCAGTACTTC. It encodes CASSIGQVYEQYF.

This clone was observed once. V gene TRBV28 combines with J gene TRBJ2-1; D perhaps matches TRBD2 (7 bases). Germline assignment: CDR1 MDHEN and CDR2 SYDVKM. Deletions cut 7 bases from V and 9 bases from J, with 22 bases between. The CDR3 loop spans 15 amino acids. The CDR3 DNA reads as TGTGCCAGCAAGGGTTCGACGGGGGGCCGGGGTGAGCAGTTCTTC. It encodes CASKGSTGGRGEQFF.

CDR3 sequence: CAWSVLVLSGNTEAFF. The DNA for the CDR3 is TGTGCCTGGAGTGTACTGGTCCTCTCGGGAAACACTGAAGCTTTCTTT. The J gene is TRBJ1-1, the V gene TRBV30; D unclear. The CDR3 extends over 16 amino acids. V was shortened by 0 bases and J by 2 bases, with 16 bases between the two germline ends. Germline V gene sequence: CDR1 GTSNPN, CDR2 SVGIG (reference sequence).

The chain links TRBV14 to TRBJ2-7; 7 positions match TRBD1. Trimming removed 3 bases from V and 2 bases from J; junction bases left unmatched: 10. CDR1 and CDR2 from the germline V gene are SGHDN and FVKESK. CDR3 size: 16 residues. The CDR3 protein is CASSHPGDRDPYEQYF. Here the CDR3 DNA reads TGTGCCAGCAGCCATCCCGGAGACAGGGACCCCTACGAGCAGTACTTC.

The chain recombines TRBV2 with TRBJ1-5, with D tentatively TRBD1 (6 bases). V gave up 2 bases and J gave up 2 bases, with 10 bases separating them. Germline V gene lookup returns CDR1 SNHLY and CDR2 FYNNEI. CDR3 length: 15 residues. DNA of the CDR3: TGTGCCAGCAGTGAACAGGGGAAGGGCAATCAGCCCCAGCATTTT. It is translated as CASSEQGKGNQPQHF. Supplemented by reference TRBV2 and TRBJ1-5, the full variable domain reads EPEVTQTPSHQVTQMGQEVILRCVPISNHLYFYWYRQILGQKVEFLVSFYNNEISEKSEIFDDQFSVERPDGSNFTLKIRSTKLEDSAMYFCASSEQGKGNQPQHFGDGTRLSIL.

This clone was seen a single time. The chain has TRBV18 and TRBJ1-2; D is unclear. The germline V gene encodes CDR1 KGHSH and CDR2 LQKENI. V dropped 3 bases and J dropped 0 bases, with 11 bases sitting between them. The CDR3 contains 15 residues. DNA of the CDR3: TGTGCCAGCTCACCGGATAGTACAGCTAACTATGGCTACACCTTC. Its protein product is CASSPDSTANYGYTF. The full variable domain, its missing parts supplied by reference TRBV18 and TRBJ1-2, is NAGVMQNPRHLVRRRGQEARLRCSPMKGHSHVYWYRQLPEEGLKFMVYLQKENIIDESGMPKERFSAEFPKEGPSILRIQQVVRGDSAAYFCASSPDSTANYGYTFGSGTRLTVV.

V usage is TRBV11-2 and J usage is TRBJ2-7; D is perhaps TRBD1 (5 bases). The germline V and J ends were trimmed by 5 bases and 2 bases, with 16 bases remaining between them. Germline loops: CDR1 SGHAT, CDR2 FQNNGV. This CDR3 has 15 amino acids. DNA of the CDR3: TGTGCCAGCAGCCCCCTGCAGGGCAGCACCTACGAGCAGTACTTC. Residues: CASSPLQGSTYEQYF.

The CDR3 coding sequence is TGCGCCAGCAGCTCTAACCTCCCCGGGGATAATTCACCCCTCCACTTT. Amino acids: CASSSNLPGDNSPLHF. This chain uses TRBV5-1 with TRBJ1-6; no clear D gene. This CDR3 has 16 amino acids. Germline V CDR1 and CDR2: SGHRS, YFSETQ. V lost 3 bases to trimming and J lost 5 bases, with 15 bases between them. Full variable domain (remainder filled in from reference TRBV5-1 and TRBJ1-6): KAGVTQTPRYLIKTRGQQVTLSCSPISGHRSVSWYQQTPGQGLQFLFEYFSETQRNKGNFPGRFSGRQFSNSRSEMNVSTLELGDSALYLCASSSNLPGDNSPLHFGNGTRLTVT.

A single count supports this clone. The rearrangement links TRBV6-1 to TRBJ2-1; D might be TRBD2 (7 bases). The length of the CDR3 is 14 residues. The V end was cut by 3 bases, the J end by 5 bases, with 11 bases between. The germline CDR1 and CDR2 sequences are MNHNS and SASEGT. CDR3 DNA sequence: TGTGCCAGCAGTGACAGGGGACTAAACAATGAGCAGTTCTTC. Encoded protein: CASSDRGLNNEQFF.

The chain couples TRBV11-2 to TRBJ2-6; no reliable D call. V was trimmed by 6 bases and J by 0 bases, leaving 9 bases between them. The CDR3 sequence is 15 residues long. Per germline, CDR1 SGHAT and CDR2 FQNNGV. The CDR3 DNA is TGTGCCAGCAGTTTTGTCTACTCTGGGGCCAACGTCCTGACTTTC. Its translation is CASSFVYSGANVLTF.

V and J are TRBV29-1 and TRBJ1-2; TRBD1 matches 7 bases. The junction had 13 bases not matched to a gene; V was cut back by 2 bases and J by 7 bases. The CDR3 is made up of 15 amino acids. Germline V CDR1 and CDR2: SQVTM, ANQGSEA. CDR3 sequence: CSVESQVQGQRGYTF. The CDR3, as DNA: TGCAGCGTTGAATCCCAAGTACAGGGGCAACGTGGCTACACCTTC.

This clone was detected only once. This chain connects TRBV9 to TRBJ1-2; D is possibly TRBD1 (6 bases). CDR3 length: 15 residues. Trimming removed 3 bases from V and 4 bases from J, with 16 bases in between. Germline V lookup: CDR1 SGDLS, CDR2 YYNGEE. This CDR3 reads CASSGKRTDLYGYTF. CDR3 in DNA: TGTGCCAGCAGCGGTAAGAGGACAGACCTCTATGGCTACACCTTC.

This chain joins TRBV12-3 or TRBV12-4 and TRBJ2-7, with D unclear. Trimming took 2 bases from V and 4 from J, leaving 6 bases between them. The length of the CDR3 is 12 residues. The DNA of the CDR3 is TGTGCCAGCAGTTTACAGGATTACGAGCAGTACTTC. This codes for CASSLQDYEQYF.

DNA of the CDR3: TGTGCCATCAACGAACCAGGGTCTTATGGCTACACCTTC. Residues: CAINEPGSYGYTF. The chain is built from TRBV10-3 and TRBJ1-2; maybe TRBD1 (5 bases). V lost 7 bases to trimming and J lost 5 bases, with 14 bases between them. CDR3 size: 13 residues. The germline gives CDR1 ENHRY, CDR2 SYGVKD.

The chain recombines TRBV11-2 with TRBJ2-1, with TRBD2 as a possible D gene (5 bases). The CDR3 is made up of 14 amino acids. CDR1 and CDR2 from the germline V gene are SGHAT and FQNNGV. V lost 5 bases and J lost 3, with 11 bases in between. The CDR3 DNA reads as TGTGCCAGCAGCCCCGGGGTTTACTACAATGAGCAGTTCTTC. Its translation: CASSPGVYYNEQFF. Looking up the rest from reference TRBV11-2 and TRBJ2-1 gives the full variable domain: EAGVAQSPRYKIIEKRQSVAFWCNPISGHATLYWYQQILGQGPKLLIQFQNNGVVDDSQLPKDRFSAERLKGVDSTLKIQPAKLEDSAVYLCASSPGVYYNEQFFGPGTRLTVL.

J is TRBJ2-3 and V is TRBV5-6; TRBD2 might be the D (5 bases). Deletions cut 0 bases from V and 8 bases from J, with 22 bases between. This CDR3 contains 17 residues. Germline V gene sequence: CDR1 SGHDT, CDR2 YYEEEE. The CDR3 region is CASSLEGQRALPGTQYF. The CDR3 coding sequence is TGTGCCAGCAGCTTGGAGGGCCAGAGGGCTCTCCCAGGTACGCAGTATTTT.

The chain employs TRBV5-1 and TRBJ1-5; D gene ambiguous. V lost 0 bases and J 6 bases, leaving 13 bases between the germline ends. The CDR3 spans 15 residues. The germline V gene has CDR1 SGHRS and CDR2 YFSETQ. The CDR3 sequence is CASSLAGDSIQPQHF. CDR3 DNA sequence: TGCGCCAGCAGCTTGGCCGGGGATTCCATTCAGCCCCAGCATTTT.

The rearrangement joins TRBV19 to TRBJ1-2, with 9 bases aligning to TRBD1. This CDR3 comprises 15 residues. V gave up 1 base and J gave up 6 bases; unmatched junction bases: 6. Germline CDR1 LNHDA, CDR2 SQIVND (reference sequence). The CDR3 spells CASSIATGGSDGYTF. The CDR3 DNA sequence: TGTGCCAGTAGTATAGCCACAGGGGGCAGTGATGGCTACACCTTC.

The V call is TRBV6-2 or TRBV6-3, the J call TRBJ2-7; D not resolved. Between the trimmed V and J ends, which lost 0 bases and 1 base, there was a span of 4 bases. The CDR3 has 13 amino acids. Germline loops: CDR1 MNHEY, CDR2 SVGEGT. The CDR3 bases are TGTGCCAGCAGTTACTCGGAGTCCTACGAGCAGTACTTC. It encodes CASSYSESYEQYF.

The chain links TRBV5-1 to TRBJ2-2, with 14 bases aligning to TRBD2. This CDR3 region has 19 residues. Trimming at V came to 4 bases and at J to 7 bases, leaving 15 bases not matched to a gene. Germline-derived CDR1 and CDR2 are SGHRS and YFSETQ. For the CDR3, the DNA is TGCGCCAGCAGCGCTTTCCAGACTAGCGGGGGGGCCGCTGGCGGGGAGCTGTTTTTT. Amino acids: CASSAFQTSGGAAGGELFF.

CDR3 coding DNA: TGTGCCATCAGCCAACCGGGACAGGGGGCCACTGGCTACACCTTC. It translates to CAISQPGQGATGYTF. The chain couples TRBV10-3 to TRBJ1-2; the match to TRBD1 covers 12 bases. V shed 6 bases and J 7 bases; nucleotides not matched to a gene: 9. The germline V gene encodes CDR1 ENHRY and CDR2 SYGVKD. The CDR3 runs to 15 residues.

The J gene is TRBJ1-1, the V gene TRBV3-1 (or the pseudogene TRBV3-2); D unclear. The CDR3 totals 15 residues. Germline values: CDR1 LGHDT, CDR2 YNNKEL (reference sequence). V lost 0 bases, J lost 0 bases, and 8 bases lay in between. The CDR3 coding sequence is TGTGCCAGCAGCCAAGACCCGCAGATGAACACTGAAGCTTTCTTT. Its protein product is CASSQDPQMNTEAFF.

The chain combines TRBV27 with TRBJ2-2, with D tentatively TRBD1 (6 bases). The CDR3 has 13 amino acids. The germline V and J ends were trimmed by 2 bases and 5 bases, with 6 bases remaining between them. Germline V gene sequence: CDR1 MNHEY, CDR2 SMNVEV (reference sequence). CDR3 in DNA: TGTGCCAGCAGTTTAGGACAGACCGGGGAGCTGTTTTTT. Protein product: CASSLGQTGELFF.

The genes are TRBV5-1 and TRBJ2-3; a weak D match, TRBD2 (6 bases). The CDR3 covers 16 residues. V dropped 5 bases and J dropped 0 bases, with 16 bases sitting between them. The germline V gene encodes CDR1 SGHRS and CDR2 YFSETQ. The CDR3 DNA is TGCGCCAGCAGACTTGTGGGGGGATCCAGCACAGATACGCAGTATTTT. Amino acid sequence: CASRLVGGSSTDTQYF.

The chain is built from TRBV10-3 and TRBJ2-7, with TRBD2 matching over 7 bases. V shed 2 bases, J shed 4 bases, and the junction held 14 bases outside the gene matches. The germline CDR1 and CDR2 sequences are ENHRY and SYGVKD. CDR3 length: 17 residues. This CDR3 reads CAISETTGRSGLYEQYF. The CDR3 nucleotides read TGTGCCATCAGTGAGACAACGGGACGGTCGGGACTATACGAGCAGTACTTC.

In regard to this clone: One end of the junction fails to match germline, which may point to a read error. The rearrangement uses TRBV7-7 and TRBJ2-1, with D maybe TRBD1 (5 bases). The CDR3 totals 13 residues. CDR1 is SSHAT, CDR2 FNYEAQ, per germline (reference sequence). Here the CDR3 reads CASSLTGSNEQFF. The DNA for the CDR3 is TGTGCTAGCAGCTTAACAGGATCCAATGAGCAGTTCTTC.

The rearrangement uses TRBV5-1 and TRBJ2-7; D is uncertain. CDR1 SGHRS and CDR2 YFSETQ come from the germline V gene. V lost 0 bases, J lost 3 bases, and 13 bases lay in between. The CDR3 is 15 amino acids. CDR3 coding DNA: TGCGCCAGCAGCTTGGAGGTACAGACCAACTACGAGCAGTACTTC. Encoded protein: CASSLEVQTNYEQYF.

The chain is built from TRBV5-1 and TRBJ2-3; the match to TRBD2 covers 8 bases. Germline CDR1 is SGHRS and CDR2 is YFSETQ. The CDR3 runs 15 residues. V shed 3 bases, J shed 6 bases, and the junction held 9 bases outside the gene matches. CDR3 DNA: TGCGCCAGCAGCTCCGGGGGGGGGCTGAGGGATACGCAGTATTTT. This sequence encodes CASSSGGGLRDTQYF.

The rearrangement joins TRBV6-4 to TRBJ2-6, with D tentatively TRBD2 (5 bases). V shed 0 bases and J shed 0 bases, with 6 bases lying between them. The CDR3 sequence is 16 residues long. Per germline, CDR1 MRHNA and CDR2 SNTAGT. The CDR3 DNA reads TGTGCCAGCAGTGACTCCCGGGGCTCTGGGGCCAACGTCCTGACTTTC. Amino acid sequence: CASSDSRGSGANVLTF.

The chain recombines TRBV10-3 with TRBJ2-1; D remains unclear. CDR3 length: 12 residues. V lost 6 bases and J lost 3, with 6 bases in between. Per the germline V gene, CDR1 is ENHRY and CDR2 is SYGVKD. The CDR3 region is CAIRNNYNEQFF. The CDR3 DNA reads TGTGCCATCAGAAACAACTACAATGAGCAGTTCTTC.

This chain links TRBV21-1 with TRBJ2-7; the tabulated D call, TRBD2, remains unverified against the DNA. TRBV21-1 is annotated as a pseudogene. The length of the CDR3 is 17 residues. CDR3 region: CASRPRRGAAGDYEQYF. Here the CDR3 DNA reads TGTGCCAGCAGACCCCGCCGGGGAGCGGCGGGGGACTACGAGCAGTACTTC.